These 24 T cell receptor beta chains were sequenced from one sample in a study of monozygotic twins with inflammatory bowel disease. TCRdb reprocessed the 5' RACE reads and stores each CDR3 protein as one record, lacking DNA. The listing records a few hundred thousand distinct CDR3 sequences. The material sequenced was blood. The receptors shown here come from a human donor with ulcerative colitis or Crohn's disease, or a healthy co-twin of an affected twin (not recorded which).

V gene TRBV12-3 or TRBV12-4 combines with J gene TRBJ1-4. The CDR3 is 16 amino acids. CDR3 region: CASSVARGRGQEKLFF.

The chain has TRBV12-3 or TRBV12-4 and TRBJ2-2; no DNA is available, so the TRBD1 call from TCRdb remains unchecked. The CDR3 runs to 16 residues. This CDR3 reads CASSLFGGRDTGELFF.

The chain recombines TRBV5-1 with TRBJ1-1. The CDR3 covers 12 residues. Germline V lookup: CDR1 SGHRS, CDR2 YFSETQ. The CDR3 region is CASSLGDNEAFF.

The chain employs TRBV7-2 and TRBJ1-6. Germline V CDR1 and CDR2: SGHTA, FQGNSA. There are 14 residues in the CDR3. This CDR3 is CASSPSSYNSPLHF.

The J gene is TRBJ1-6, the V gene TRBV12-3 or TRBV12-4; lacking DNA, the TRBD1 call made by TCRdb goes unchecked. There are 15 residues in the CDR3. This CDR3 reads CASSSRTGSDSPLHF.

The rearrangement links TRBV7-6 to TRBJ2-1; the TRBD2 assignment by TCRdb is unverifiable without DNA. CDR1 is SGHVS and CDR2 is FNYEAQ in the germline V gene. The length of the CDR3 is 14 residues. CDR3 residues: CASSFSGTHNEQFF.

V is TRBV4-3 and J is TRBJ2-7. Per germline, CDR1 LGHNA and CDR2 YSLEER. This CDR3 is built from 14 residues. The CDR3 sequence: CASSQDLSPNEQYF.

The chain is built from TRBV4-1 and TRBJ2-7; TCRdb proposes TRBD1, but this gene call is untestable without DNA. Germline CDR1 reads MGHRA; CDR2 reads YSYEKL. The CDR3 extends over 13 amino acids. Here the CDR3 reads CASSQESSRGPYF.

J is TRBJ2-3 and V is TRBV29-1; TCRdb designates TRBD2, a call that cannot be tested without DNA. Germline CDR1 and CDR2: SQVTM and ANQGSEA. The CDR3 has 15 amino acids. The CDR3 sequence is CSVEEHGGGVGTQYF.

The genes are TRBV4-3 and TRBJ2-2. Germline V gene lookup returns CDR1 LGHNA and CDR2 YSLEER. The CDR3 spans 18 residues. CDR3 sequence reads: CASSQEVVSLLDTGELFF.

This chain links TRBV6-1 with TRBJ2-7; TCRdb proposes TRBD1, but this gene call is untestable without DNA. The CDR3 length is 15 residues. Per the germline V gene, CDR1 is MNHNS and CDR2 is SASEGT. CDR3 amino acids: CASSDRDRTIYEQYF.

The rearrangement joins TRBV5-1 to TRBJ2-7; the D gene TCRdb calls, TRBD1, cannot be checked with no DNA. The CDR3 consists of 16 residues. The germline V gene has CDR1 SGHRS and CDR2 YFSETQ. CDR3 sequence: CASSPGQGSSSYEQYF.

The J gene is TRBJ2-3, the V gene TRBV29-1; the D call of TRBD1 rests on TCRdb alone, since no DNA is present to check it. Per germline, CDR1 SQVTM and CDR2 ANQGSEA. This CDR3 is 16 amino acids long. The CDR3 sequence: CSVRTSRGLPTDTQYF.

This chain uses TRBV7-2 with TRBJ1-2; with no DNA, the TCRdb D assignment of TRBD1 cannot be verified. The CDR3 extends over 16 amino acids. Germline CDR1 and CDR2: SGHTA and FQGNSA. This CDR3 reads CASSLGRQGASYGYTF.

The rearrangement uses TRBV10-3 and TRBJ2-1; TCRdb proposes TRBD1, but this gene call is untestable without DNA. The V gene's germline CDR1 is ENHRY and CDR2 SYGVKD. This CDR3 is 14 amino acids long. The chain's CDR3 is CAISESGGGREQFF.

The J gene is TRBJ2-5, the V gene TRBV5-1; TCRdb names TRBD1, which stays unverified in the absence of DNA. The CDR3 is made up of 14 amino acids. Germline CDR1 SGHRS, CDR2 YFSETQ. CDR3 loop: CASSFRDTQETQYF. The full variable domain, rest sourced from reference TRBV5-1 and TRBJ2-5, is KAGVTQTPRYLIKTRGQQVTLSCSPISGHRSVSWYQQTPGQGLQFLFEYFSETQRNKGNFPGRFSGRQFSNSRSEMNVSTLELGDSALYLCASSFRDTQETQYFGPGTRLLVL.

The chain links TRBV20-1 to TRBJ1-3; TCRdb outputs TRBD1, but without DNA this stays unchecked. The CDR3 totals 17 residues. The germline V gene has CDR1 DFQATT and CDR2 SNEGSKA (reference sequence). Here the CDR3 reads CSARDQGTESSGNTIYF.

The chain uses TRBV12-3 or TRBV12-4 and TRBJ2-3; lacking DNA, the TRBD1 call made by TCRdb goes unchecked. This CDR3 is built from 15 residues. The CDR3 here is CASSLQQGTTDTQYF.

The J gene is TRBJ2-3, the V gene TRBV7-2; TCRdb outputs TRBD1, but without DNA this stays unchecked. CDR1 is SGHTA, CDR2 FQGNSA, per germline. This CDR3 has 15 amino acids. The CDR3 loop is CASILDWGGTDTQYF.

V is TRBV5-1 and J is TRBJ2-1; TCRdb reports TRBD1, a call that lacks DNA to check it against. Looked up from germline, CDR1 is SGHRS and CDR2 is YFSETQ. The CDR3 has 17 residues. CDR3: CASSPMMGQGGIGEQFF.

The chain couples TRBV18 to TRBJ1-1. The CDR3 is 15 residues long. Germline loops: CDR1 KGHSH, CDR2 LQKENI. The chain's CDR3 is CASSSPARRNTEAFF.

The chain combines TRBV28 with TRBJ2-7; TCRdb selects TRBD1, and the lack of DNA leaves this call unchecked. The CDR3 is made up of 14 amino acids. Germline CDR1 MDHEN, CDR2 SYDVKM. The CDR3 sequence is CASLPGQGSYEQYF.

The CDR3 loop reads CASSQAVGELFF. This chain links TRBV4-2 with TRBJ2-2. CDR3 length: 12 amino acids. CDR1 and CDR2 from the germline V gene are LGHNA and YNFKEQ.

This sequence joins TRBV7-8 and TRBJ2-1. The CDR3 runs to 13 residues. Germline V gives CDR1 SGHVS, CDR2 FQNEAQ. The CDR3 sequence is CASSLTIYNEQFF.